Listed here are 32 T cell receptor beta chains from one sample, sequenced in a study of blood T cell repertoires in COVID-19 (dated by TCRdb to about 2020). The library was prepared using the immunoSEQ multiplex PCR assay. This is the immuneACCESS table as TCRdb keeps it, with only in-frame sequences that have V and J called. A part of the clones is gone; compared with another copy, unresolved V genes explain less than half, and the rest is unexplained. The sample has 180,000 or so clones on record, approximately 83% of them singletons. Roughly 13% of the sample is taken by the ten largest. Sequencing was carried out using PBMCs or T cells enriched from blood (not recorded which). The origin of the receptors is an older woman who had recovered from COVID-19.

The chain recombines TRBV4-1 with TRBJ2-1; D is unclear. V lost 4 bases and J 0 bases, leaving 7 bases between the germline ends. The germline V gene has CDR1 MGHRA and CDR2 YSYEKL. The CDR3 covers 14 residues. CDR3 loop: CASSRTSSYNEQFF. The CDR3 DNA reads TGCGCCAGCAGCCGAACGAGCTCCTACAATGAGCAGTTCTTC.

This chain links TRBV3-1 (or the pseudogene TRBV3-2) with TRBJ1-4; tentative D call: TRBD1 (5 bases). CDR3 size: 14 residues. V was pared by 8 bases and J by 2 bases, with 12 bases between. Germline CDR1 reads LGHDT; CDR2 reads YNNKEL (reference sequence). CDR3 region: CASRQRGTNEKLFF. CDR3 DNA sequence: TGTGCCAGCCGGCAAAGGGGTACTAATGAAAAACTGTTTTTT.

The chain combines TRBV2 with TRBJ2-1; 9 bases match TRBD2. The CDR3 is 14 amino acids. CDR1 is SNHLY, CDR2 FYNNEI, per germline. The V gene end was trimmed by 5 bases and the J gene end by 4 bases; junction bases not matched to a gene: 3. DNA of the CDR3: TGTGCCAGCAGTCGGCTAGCGGGGTACAATGAGCAGTTCTTC. This codes for CASSRLAGYNEQFF.

J is TRBJ1-1 and V is TRBV6-5, with D unclear. Trimming shortened V by 8 bases and J by 1 base, and 14 bases separated the two germline ends. This CDR3 contains 14 residues. Germline V gives CDR1 MNHEY, CDR2 SVGAGI. This CDR3 is CASRLYPANTEAFF. The CDR3 DNA is TGTGCCAGCCGACTATACCCCGCGAACACTGAAGCTTTCTTT.

The CDR3 loop is CASSRTGHFDGYTF. The CDR3 region has the DNA TGTGCCAGCTCTAGGACAGGGCACTTCGATGGCTACACCTTC. The chain combines TRBV2 with TRBJ1-2; 8 bases match TRBD1. V shed 8 bases, J shed 6 bases, and the junction held 11 bases outside the gene matches. The CDR3 contains 14 residues. Germline CDR1 reads SNHLY; CDR2 reads FYNNEI.

This chain links TRBV6-1 with TRBJ2-4, with no clear D. The length of the CDR3 is 15 residues. The germline CDR1 and CDR2 sequences are MNHNS and SASEGT. V lost 2 bases and J lost 8, with 16 bases in between. The CDR3 reads CASSESLTLTDIQYF. DNA of the CDR3: TGTGCCAGCAGTGAATCTCTCACCCTTACGGACATTCAGTACTTC.

This chain connects TRBV27 to TRBJ1-1; 8 bases line up with TRBD1. The V segment lost 4 bases and the J segment 1 base; nucleotides outside the gene matches: 5. Germline V lookup: CDR1 MNHEY, CDR2 SMNVEV (reference sequence). The CDR3 contains 15 residues. The CDR3 nucleotides read TGTGCCAGCAGTTCCCGGACAGGGAAGAACACTGAAGCTTTCTTT. Translated: CASSSRTGKNTEAFF.

This clone was seen a few times. V is TRBV20-1 and J is TRBJ1-4; D not resolved. Germline V gene data show CDR1 as DFQATT and CDR2 as SNEGSKA (reference sequence). The ends were cut back, 3 bases at V and 5 bases at J, with 7 bases in the middle. This CDR3 is 12 amino acids long. The CDR3 coding sequence is TGCAGTGCTAGTCAATCAAATGAAAAACTGTTTTTT. Protein sequence: CSASQSNEKLFF.

The genes are TRBV5-1 and TRBJ2-3; weak D call: TRBD1 (6 bases). Germline V gene data show CDR1 as SGHRS and CDR2 as YFSETQ. The CDR3 spans 15 residues. Trimming took 5 bases from V and 3 from J, leaving 16 bases between them. This CDR3 reads CASRYGAGETDTQYF. CDR3 in DNA: TGCGCCAGCAGATACGGGGCAGGGGAGACAGATACGCAGTATTTT.

The chain couples TRBV24-1 to TRBJ1-2; D is unclear. CDR1 and CDR2 (germline): KGHDR, SFDVKD. V dropped 1 base and J dropped 8 bases, with 10 bases sitting between them. This CDR3 has 13 amino acids. The CDR3 nucleotides read TGTGCCACCAGTGATTTATCCAGGTCCGGCTACACCTTC. Protein product: CATSDLSRSGYTF.

V gene TRBV4-1 combines with J gene TRBJ1-4; no definite D call. Germline values: CDR1 MGHRA, CDR2 YSYEKL. V was trimmed by 2 bases and J by 8 bases, leaving 15 bases between them. CDR3 length equals 15 residues. The CDR3, as DNA: TGCGCCAGCAGCCAAAAAATGACCCTAGAGGAAAAACTGTTTTTT. It yields the protein CASSQKMTLEEKLFF.

This chain connects TRBV5-4 to TRBJ2-1, with 10 bases fitting TRBD2. Germline CDR1 and CDR2: SGHNT and YYREEE (reference sequence). The CDR3 loop spans 16 amino acids. After removal of 4 bases from V and 7 bases from J, the junction contained 11 bases not matched to a gene. Here the CDR3 reads CASSPKELAGRNEQFF. The CDR3 region has the DNA TGTGCCAGCAGCCCTAAGGAACTAGCGGGAAGGAATGAGCAGTTCTTC.

The chain carries TRBV4-1 and TRBJ1-2; weak D call: TRBD1 (5 bases). The CDR3 length is 14 residues. V was trimmed by 5 bases and J by 4 bases, leaving 14 bases between them. The germline V gene has CDR1 MGHRA and CDR2 YSYEKL. CDR3 nucleotides: TGCGCCAGCAGCTTGGGGGGGTTTAGCTATGGCTACACCTTC. Residues: CASSLGGFSYGYTF.

The V and J genes are TRBV4-1 and TRBJ1-1; 9 bases fit TRBD1. This CDR3 comprises 16 residues. V shed 4 bases, J shed 5 bases, and the junction held 11 bases outside the gene matches. Germline V gives CDR1 MGHRA, CDR2 YSYEKL. In DNA form, the CDR3 reads TGCGCCAGCAGCCTGGGGACAGGGACGGGTTGGACTGAAGCTTTCTTT. Amino acid sequence: CASSLGTGTGWTEAFF.

V usage is TRBV30 and J usage is TRBJ2-3; D is possibly TRBD2 (5 bases). Germline CDR1 GTSNPN, CDR2 SVGIG (reference sequence). V gave up 3 bases and J gave up 4 bases, with 11 bases separating them. The CDR3 sequence is 13 residues long. This CDR3 is CAWRLAGADTQYF. DNA of the CDR3: TGTGCCTGGAGGCTAGCTGGGGCAGATACGCAGTATTTT.

This clone was picked up one time. The genes are TRBV28 and TRBJ1-1; possibly TRBD1 for D (6 bases). The CDR3 has 16 amino acids. Germline assignment: CDR1 MDHEN and CDR2 SYDVKM. With 8 bases removed from V and 0 bases from J, the gap between germline ends came to 19 bases. CDR3 loop: CASPGEGGDMNTEAFF. The CDR3 bases are TGTGCCAGCCCAGGGGAGGGGGGAGACATGAACACTGAAGCTTTCTTT.

This chain connects TRBV3-1 (or the pseudogene TRBV3-2) to TRBJ1-5, with unresolved D. This CDR3 is built from 15 residues. Trimming removed 0 bases at V and 5 bases at J, with 11 bases between. CDR1 and CDR2 from the germline V gene are LGHDT and YNNKEL (reference sequence). Here the CDR3 DNA reads TGTGCCAGCAGCCAAGATGCGGGGTTGGATCAGCCCCAGCATTTT. Translated: CASSQDAGLDQPQHF.

The chain carries TRBV5-4 and TRBJ2-1; the D gene is possibly TRBD2 (6 bases). CDR1 is SGHNT, CDR2 YYREEE, per germline (reference sequence). The CDR3 contains 15 residues. V shed 4 bases and J shed 5 bases, with 16 bases lying between them. CDR3 loop: CASSVGTPNNNEQFF. In DNA form, the CDR3 reads TGTGCCAGCAGCGTCGGGACTCCCAACAACAATGAGCAGTTCTTC. Full variable domain (rest looked up from reference TRBV5-4 and TRBJ2-1): ETGVTQSPTHLIKTRGQQVTLRCSSQSGHNTVSWYQQALGQGPQFIFQYYREEENGRGNFPPRFSGLQFPNYSSELNVNALELDDSALYLCASSVGTPNNNEQFFGPGTRLTVL.

A single count supports this clone. The V and J genes are TRBV25-1 and TRBJ2-5; D gene unclear. V lost 7 bases and J 2 bases, leaving 5 bases between the germline ends. Germline lookup yields CDR1 MGHDK and CDR2 SYGVNS. The CDR3 runs to 11 residues. CDR3 sequence: CASIGQETQYF. The CDR3 DNA sequence: TGTGCCAGCATCGGTCAAGAGACCCAGTACTTC. The whole variable domain, filled in from reference TRBV25-1 and TRBJ2-5, reads EADIYQTPRYLVIGTGKKITLECSQTMGHDKMYWYQQDPGMELHLIHYSYGVNSTEKGDLSSESTVSRIRTEHFPLTLESARPSHTSQYLCASIGQETQYFGPGTRLLVL.

To note about this clone: The junction does not match germline at one end; this may be a read error. The genes are TRBV12-3 or TRBV12-4 and TRBJ1-2; no reliable D call. This CDR3 has 12 amino acids. In DNA, the CDR3 is TGTGCCAGCAGTTTAGCGCTTGACCTTTCTAGCTTC. Residues: CASSLALDLSSF.

The rearrangement links TRBV29-1 to TRBJ1-1, with D unclear. Trimming left V 4 bases short and J 0 bases short, with 12 bases between. Germline assignment: CDR1 SQVTM and CDR2 ANQGSEA. CDR3 length: 14 amino acids. CDR3 nucleotides: TGCAGCGTTGTTGGCCGACTCATGAACACTGAAGCTTTCTTT. This sequence encodes CSVVGRLMNTEAFF.

This chain connects TRBV24-1 to TRBJ2-7; possible D gene TRBD1, 6 bases. The CDR3 totals 14 residues. Germline-derived CDR1 and CDR2 are KGHDR and SFDVKD. The V end lost 10 bases, the J end lost 5 bases, and 20 bases lay between the germline ends. The CDR3, as DNA: TGTGCCACTTGGCCAGGGACACTCTACAACGAGCAGTACTTC. This translates into CATWPGTLYNEQYF.

The chain combines TRBV19 with TRBJ2-3; 8 bases align to TRBD2. V lost 6 bases to trimming and J lost 3 bases; unmatched junction nucleotides: 8. CDR3 length equals 15 residues. CDR1 is LNHDA and CDR2 is SQIVND in the germline V gene (reference sequence). DNA for the CDR3: TGTGCCAGTAGAGGCGGGAGGCTGGAGACAGATACGCAGTATTTT. As protein: CASRGGRLETDTQYF.

The gene calls are TRBV4-2 and TRBJ2-2, with 7 bases aligning to TRBD1. The CDR3 contains 18 residues. V was clipped by 1 base and J by 2 bases; unmatched bases: 10. The V gene's germline CDR1 is LGHNA and CDR2 YNFKEQ. CDR3 amino acids: CASSQGVFGTANTGELFF. Written as DNA, the CDR3 is TGTGCCAGCAGCCAAGGGGTATTTGGGACAGCCAACACCGGGGAGCTGTTTTTT.

In DNA form, the CDR3 reads TGTGCCAGCGCTAAGCAGGGGGCGGTGCACACTGAAGCTTTCTTT. Its protein is CASAKQGAVHTEAFF. The chain joins TRBV27 to TRBJ1-1; TRBD1 matches 8 bases. The CDR3 is 15 amino acids. Germline loops: CDR1 MNHEY, CDR2 SMNVEV (reference sequence). The junction had 11 bases not matched to a gene; V was cut back by 8 bases and J by 3 bases.

The J gene is TRBJ1-2, the V gene TRBV3-1 (or the pseudogene TRBV3-2); 8 bases line up with TRBD1. The CDR3 has 15 amino acids. Germline-derived CDR1 and CDR2 are LGHDT and YNNKEL (reference sequence). With 5 bases clipped from V and 0 bases from J, the junction kept 5 bases outside the gene matches. The DNA of the CDR3 is TGTGCCAGCAGCAACAGGGGGGCGTCTAACTATGGCTACACCTTC. Its translation is CASSNRGASNYGYTF.

CDR3 nucleotide sequence: TGTGCCTGGAGTACCAGGGGTCGTGGCGAGCAGTACTTC. This encodes CAWSTRGRGEQYF. This chain joins TRBV30 and TRBJ2-7, with a weak D call TRBD1 (6 bases). The CDR3 contains 13 residues. V lost 2 bases, J lost 6 bases, and 14 bases lay in between. The germline gives CDR1 GTSNPN, CDR2 SVGIG (reference sequence).

Only one count was recorded for this clone. The chain combines TRBV12-3 or TRBV12-4 with TRBJ1-5, with D hard to call. V shed 5 bases and J shed 4 bases, with 3 bases lying between them. The CDR3 is 11 residues long. The CDR3 is CASSQNQPQHF. CDR3 nucleotide sequence: TGTGCCAGCAGTCAGAATCAGCCCCAGCATTTT.

Only a few counts were recorded for this clone. The chain joins TRBV7-2 to TRBJ1-2, with 7 bases identical to TRBD1. Germline V gene sequence: CDR1 SGHTA, CDR2 FQGNSA. The CDR3 consists of 17 residues. Losses at the gene ends were 2 bases for V and 3 bases for J; bases not matched to a gene: 12. DNA of the CDR3: TGTGCCAGCAGCTTATCTTTTGGACAGGTTCTGGACTATGGCTACACCTTC. Protein product: CASSLSFGQVLDYGYTF.

The chain is built from TRBV7-9 and TRBJ2-3, with 7 bases lining up with TRBD1. This CDR3 has 17 amino acids. The germline gives CDR1 SEHNR, CDR2 FQNEAQ (reference sequence). The ends lost 3 bases at V and 1 base at J; junction bases unmatched: 10. The CDR3 region has the DNA TGTGCCAGCAGCTTCGTCGGACAGGAGAGGGGCACAGATACGCAGTATTTT. It is translated as CASSFVGQERGTDTQYF.

J is TRBJ1-4 and V is TRBV18; possibly TRBD1 for D (6 bases). The ends were cut back, 1 base at V and 7 bases at J, with 13 bases in the middle. Per germline, CDR1 KGHSH and CDR2 LQKENI. This CDR3 contains 15 residues. CDR3 amino acids: CASSPLRGRGEKLFF. The CDR3 region has the DNA TGTGCCAGCTCACCACTAAGGGGGAGAGGTGAAAAACTGTTTTTT. Full variable domain (remainder filled in from reference TRBV18 and TRBJ1-4): NAGVMQNPRHLVRRRGQEARLRCSPMKGHSHVYWYRQLPEEGLKFMVYLQKENIIDESGMPKERFSAEFPKEGPSILRIQQVVRGDSAAYFCASSPLRGRGEKLFFGSGTQLSVL.

This clone has a single count. The junction shows a germline mismatch at one end, possibly a read error. This chain joins TRBV19 and TRBJ1-2, with TRBD1 as a possible D gene (5 bases). Germline CDR1 and CDR2: LNHDA and SQIVND (reference sequence). The CDR3 consists of 10 residues. CDR3 protein: CRRGRDGYTF. The DNA for the CDR3 is TGCCGAAGAGGGAGGGACGGCTACACCTTC.